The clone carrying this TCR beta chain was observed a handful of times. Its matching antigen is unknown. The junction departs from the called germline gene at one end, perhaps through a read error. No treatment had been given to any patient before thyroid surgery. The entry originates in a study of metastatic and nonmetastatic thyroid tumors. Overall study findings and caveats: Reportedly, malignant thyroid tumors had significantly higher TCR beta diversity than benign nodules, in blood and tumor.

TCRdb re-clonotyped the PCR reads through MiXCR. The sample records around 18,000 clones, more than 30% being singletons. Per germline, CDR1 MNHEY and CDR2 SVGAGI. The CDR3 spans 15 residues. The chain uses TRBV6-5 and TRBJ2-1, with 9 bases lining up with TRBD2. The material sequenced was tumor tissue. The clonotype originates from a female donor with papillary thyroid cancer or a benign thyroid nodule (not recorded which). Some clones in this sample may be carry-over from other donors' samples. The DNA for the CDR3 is TGTGCCAGCAGTTTTAGCGGGAGAGCCCACAATGAGCATTTCTTC. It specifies CASSFSGRAHNEHFF.